A selection of T cell receptor beta chains follows, all from one sample in a study of cytomegalovirus exposure and HLA in healthy donors. Some clones are missing from TCRdb's copy, which holds only in-frame ones; the method was immunoSEQ multiplex PCR. The data contain 120,000 to 150,000 clones, approximately 80% of them seen just once; the ten biggest clones take up under 4.5%. The material sequenced was PBMCs. Every receptor here comes from a man aged 35 to 55 in good health and CMV-seropositive. CDR3s include the opening cysteine and the closing phenylalanine or tryptophan.

V	J	CDR3
TRBV27	TRBJ2-1	CASSLGRSYDFYNEQFF
TRBV18	TRBJ2-7	CASSPPGGANEQYF
TRBV27	TRBJ2-1	CASSPWGTGEYNEQFF
TRBV6-1	TRBJ1-4	CASSKQGQPNEKLFF
TRBV11-3	TRBJ2-6	CASRGGNSGANVLTF
TRBV18	TRBJ1-4	CASSPSGTGYEKLFF
TRBV7-3	TRBJ2-1	CASSLRGNEQFF
TRBV7-2	TRBJ1-5	CASSLADGGQPQHF
TRBV27	TRBJ2-3	CASSSHSSGGDITDTQYF
TRBV6-1	TRBJ2-3	CASSDRQLLTDTQYF
TRBV5-5	TRBJ2-1	CASSFRTSGGPGYNEQFF
TRBV6-5	TRBJ2-7	CASKTDRHIYEQYF
TRBV27	TRBJ1-2	CASSLEAQGAGYGYTF
TRBV5-1	TRBJ1-2	CASSSSQATHYGYTF
TRBV6-6	TRBJ1-1	CASRKAGTGQDTEAFF
TRBV6-1	TRBJ1-1	CASSRERKSTEAFF
TRBV27	TRBJ1-2	CASKTNREYGYTF
TRBV5-4	TRBJ1-1	CASSSPGQGMERAFF
TRBV18	TRBJ1-4	CASSPVSGEKLFF
TRBV5-1	TRBJ1-1	CASRGRQNTEAFF
TRBV4-1	TRBJ1-4	CASSQGGGSEKLFF
TRBV2	TRBJ1-4	CASSGDSLIWKLFF
TRBV7-2	TRBJ2-3	CASVSPGFTDTQYF
TRBV7-2	TRBJ1-5	CASSLTVNNQPQHF
TRBV7-9	TRBJ1-3	CSSSRGGAENTIYF
TRBV11-3	TRBJ1-5	CASSFTTGSPQPQHF
TRBV5-1	TRBJ2-3	CASSSQPRTGEDTQYF
TRBV7-9	TRBJ2-5	CASSPDGGTQYF
TRBV7-2	TRBJ2-5	CASSFGGAGQETQYF
TRBV6-1	TRBJ1-1	CASSVTYTEAFF
TRBV6-5	TRBJ2-6	CASSSLAAGANVLTF
TRBV4-2	TRBJ2-7	CASSQGSGGEYEQYF
TRBV19	TRBJ1-5	CASNYGGQPQHF
TRBV5-1	TRBJ1-3	CASSSQGAGNTIYF
TRBV4-1	TRBJ2-3	CASSPVRGGAFTDTQYF
TRBV19	TRBJ1-5	CASSPPDRGQGQPQHF
TRBV5-1	TRBJ2-1	CASRGTGGRKQFF
TRBV29-1	TRBJ2-1	CSAGSGMGEQFF
TRBV19	TRBJ2-1	CASSMGPTSGRINEQFF
TRBV10-3	TRBJ1-1	CAISEPLQGAFF
TRBV7-9	TRBJ1-5	CASSPQGMAGQPQHF
TRBV12-5	.	CASGFRSRGGSSYEQYF
TRBV5-4	TRBJ2-5	CASSLAGLAGVAYF
TRBV7-8	TRBJ2-7	CASSLRYEQYF
TRBV7-9	TRBJ1-1	CASSRAPGQGPMNTEAFF
TRBV4-1	TRBJ2-4	CASSPPRANIQYF
TRBV9	TRBJ2-5	CASSVAASTVAAQETQYF
TRBV5-1	TRBJ2-5	CASSRGAIQETQYF
TRBV5-1	TRBJ1-3	CASSPVQGVHSGNTIYF
TRBV6-5	TRBJ1-2	CASSYSPGPTNYGYTF
TRBV11-1	TRBJ2-3	CASSWTSSTDTQYF
TRBV18	TRBJ1-1	CASSPPPGITFF